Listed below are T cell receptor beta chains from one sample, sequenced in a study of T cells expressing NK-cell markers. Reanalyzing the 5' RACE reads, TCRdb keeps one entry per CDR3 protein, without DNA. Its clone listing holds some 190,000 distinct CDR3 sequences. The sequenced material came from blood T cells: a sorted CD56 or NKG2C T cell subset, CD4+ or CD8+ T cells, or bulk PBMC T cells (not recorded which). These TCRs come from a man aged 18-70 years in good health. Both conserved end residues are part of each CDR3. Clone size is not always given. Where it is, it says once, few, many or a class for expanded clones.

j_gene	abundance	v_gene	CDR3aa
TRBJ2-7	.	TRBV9	CASSLASGTSYEQYF
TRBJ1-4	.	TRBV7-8	CASTDGSGGARINEKLFF
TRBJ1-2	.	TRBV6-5	CASSYSTTVYGYTF
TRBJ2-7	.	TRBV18	CASSRGAGNEQYF
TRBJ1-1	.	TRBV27	CASSPRTGVMNTEAFF
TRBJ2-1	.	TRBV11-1	CASSSRTSGGKSYNEQFF
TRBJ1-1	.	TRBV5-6	CASSLRGYFGANTEAFF
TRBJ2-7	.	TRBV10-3	CAISAGGSTYEQYF
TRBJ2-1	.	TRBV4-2	CASSHPSEGQFF
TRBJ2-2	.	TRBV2	CASSEGRKTGELFF
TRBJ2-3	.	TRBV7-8	CASSLVAGGLADTQYF
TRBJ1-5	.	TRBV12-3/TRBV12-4	CASSLGQGGGNQPQHF
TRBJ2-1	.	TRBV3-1	CASSQFGTSGTNEQFF
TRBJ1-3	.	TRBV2	CASSERRGHFSGNTIYF
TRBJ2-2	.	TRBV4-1	CASRGQGNTGELFF
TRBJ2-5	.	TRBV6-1	CASSQTGMETQYF
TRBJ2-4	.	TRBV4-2	CASSSEEGWNIQYF
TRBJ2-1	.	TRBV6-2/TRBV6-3	CASSFGQGAFSEQFF
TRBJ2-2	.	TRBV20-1	CSASLQGAGELFF
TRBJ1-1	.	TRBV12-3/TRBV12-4	CATTLEQEAFF
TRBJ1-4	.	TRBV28	CASSSNRDEKLFF
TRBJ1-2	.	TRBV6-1	CASSEGTLGGGGYTF
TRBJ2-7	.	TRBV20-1	CSARDMISAYEQYF
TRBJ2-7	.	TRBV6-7	CASSYSVGQAPFEQYF
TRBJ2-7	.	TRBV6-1	CASGWVRSSYEQYF
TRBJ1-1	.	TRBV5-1	CASSLKGAGDTEAFF
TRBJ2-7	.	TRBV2	CASSRPGRIYEQYF
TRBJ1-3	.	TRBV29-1	CSVVAAAFGTVSGNTIYF
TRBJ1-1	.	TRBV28	CASSSRLDTEAFF
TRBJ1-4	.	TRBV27	CASSLFSGGSEKLFF
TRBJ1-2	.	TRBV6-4	CASSDYMGANYGYTF
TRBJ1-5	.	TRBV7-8	CASRLGQGHQPQHF
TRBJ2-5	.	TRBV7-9	CASSSRTRPETQYF
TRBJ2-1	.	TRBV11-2	CASSLGTSGGPTYNEQFF
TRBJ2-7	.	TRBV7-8	CASSHLRGYEQYF
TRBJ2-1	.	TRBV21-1	CASSKREGLTYNEQFF
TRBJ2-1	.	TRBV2	CATRTSLSEQFF
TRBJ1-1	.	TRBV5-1	CASSLHRAGGEISTEAFF
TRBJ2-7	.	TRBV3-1	CASSQNRDRGSYEQYF
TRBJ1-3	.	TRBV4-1	CASSRDSGFSGNTIYF
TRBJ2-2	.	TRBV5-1	CASQTLNYDRDTGELFF
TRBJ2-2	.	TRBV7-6	CASSPYLAGTSGELFF
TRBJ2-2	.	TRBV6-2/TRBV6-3	CASSSGQGGGELFF
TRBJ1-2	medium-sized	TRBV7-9	CASSHPRDSANYGYTF
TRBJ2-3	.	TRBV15	CATSSRVLATDTQYF
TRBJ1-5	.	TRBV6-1	CASSEAIDRGNQPQHF
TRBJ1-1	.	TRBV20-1	CSARSPRAGNMNTEAFF
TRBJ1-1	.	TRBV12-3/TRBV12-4	CASKTAQGNTEAFF
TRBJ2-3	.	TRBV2	CASSVAREDGGSTDTQYF
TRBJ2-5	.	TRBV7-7	CASSLGLSLAMETQYF
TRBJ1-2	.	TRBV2	CASSVSGTGGYGYTF
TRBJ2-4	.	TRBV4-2	CASSQGLEGDIQYF